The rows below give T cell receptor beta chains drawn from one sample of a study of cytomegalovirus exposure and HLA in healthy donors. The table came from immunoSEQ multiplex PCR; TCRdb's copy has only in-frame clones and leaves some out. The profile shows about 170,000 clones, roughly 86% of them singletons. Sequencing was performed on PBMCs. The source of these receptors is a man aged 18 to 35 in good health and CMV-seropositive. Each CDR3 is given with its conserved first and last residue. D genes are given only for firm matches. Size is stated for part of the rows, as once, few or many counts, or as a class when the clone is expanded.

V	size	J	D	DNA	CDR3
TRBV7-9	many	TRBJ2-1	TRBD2	TGTGCCAGCAGTGGGCCGGGACTACCATACAATGAGCAGTTCTTC	CASSGPGLPYNEQFF
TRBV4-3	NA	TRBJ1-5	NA	TGCGCCAGCAGCCAAACCGAAAGAGTAAAGCCCCAGCATTTT	CASSQTERVKPQHF
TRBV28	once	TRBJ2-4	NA	TGTGCCAGCAGGGACAAGGGGTTGGTCAAAAACATTCAGTACTTC	CASRDKGLVKNIQYF
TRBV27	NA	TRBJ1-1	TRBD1	TGTGCCAGCAGCCGGAGGGGGCTTTACACTGAAGCTTTCTTT	CASSRRGLYTEAFF
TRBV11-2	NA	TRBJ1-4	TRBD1	TGTGCCAGCAGCAGGACAGGGGGCCAAGAAAAACTGTTTTTT	CASSRTGGQEKLFF
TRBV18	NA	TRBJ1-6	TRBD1	TGTGCCAGCTCACCGACAGGGGGCACACCCATAGGATCACCCCTCCACTTT	CASSPTGGTPIGSPLHF
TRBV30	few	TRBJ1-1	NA	TGTGCCTGGAGTAAGGGCGACAGGAACACTGAAGCTTTCTTT	CAWSKGDRNTEAFF
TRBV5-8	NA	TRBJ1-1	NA	TGTGCCAGCAGCTTGTACGGGTTTGAAGCTTTCTTT	CASSLYGFEAFF
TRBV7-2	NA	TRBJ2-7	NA	TGTGCCAGCAGTCCTCGTCCGGGACAACGAACGGACTACGAGCAGTACTTC	CASSPRPGQRTDYEQYF
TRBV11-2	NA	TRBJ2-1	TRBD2	TGTGCCAGCAGCTCAAGGACTAGCGCGGCTGCGTCCGAGCAGTTCTTC	CASSSRTSAAASEQFF
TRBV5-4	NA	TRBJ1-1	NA	TGTGCCAGCAGCCCCCGTAGGACAATCACTGAAGCTTTCTTT	CASSPRRTITEAFF
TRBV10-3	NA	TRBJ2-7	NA	TGTGCCATCCAGCCCCTCAAGACAGGTCTCATCTTC	CAIQPLKTGLIF
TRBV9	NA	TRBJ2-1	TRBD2	TGTGCCAGCAGCGTAGGGGAGCGGGAGGGCCTTGGGGAGCAGTTCTTC	CASSVGEREGLGEQFF
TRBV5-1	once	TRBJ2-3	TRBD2	TGCGCCAGCAGCCCCCGACTAGCGACCACAGATACGCAGTATTTT	CASSPRLATTDTQYF
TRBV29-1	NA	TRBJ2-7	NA	TGCAGCGCAAGGGACATTTTAGCCTACGAGCAGTACTTC	CSARDILAYEQYF
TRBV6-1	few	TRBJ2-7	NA	TGTGCCAGCAGTGAAGGATCCACCAGCGCCTCCTACGAGCAGTACTTC	CASSEGSTSASYEQYF
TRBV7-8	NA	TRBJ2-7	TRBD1	TGTGCCAGCAACGAGGGGCCGGGACAGGGAAGCGAGCAGTACTTC	CASNEGPGQGSEQYF
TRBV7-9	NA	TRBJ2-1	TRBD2	TGTGCCAGCAGCTTAGCCCAGGTGGCGGGGGGCAATGAGCAGTTCTTC	CASSLAQVAGGNEQFF
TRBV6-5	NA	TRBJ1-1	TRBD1	TGTGCCAGCAGGTCGGGACAGACAAACACTGAAGCTTTCTTT	CASRSGQTNTEAFF
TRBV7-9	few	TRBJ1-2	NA	TGTGCCAGCAGCTTAGGATCGGCGGAGGCTTATGGCTACACCTTC	CASSLGSAEAYGYTF
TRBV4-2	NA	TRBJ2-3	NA	TGTGCCAGCAGCCAGTCGACAGAACGCACAGATACGCAGTATTTT	CASSQSTERTDTQYF
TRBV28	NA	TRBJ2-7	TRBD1	TGTGCCAGCAGTCTCCACGCTTCGGGACAGCGTTACGAGCAGTACTTC	CASSLHASGQRYEQYF
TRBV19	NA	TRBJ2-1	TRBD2	TGTGCCAGTAGTCCTCGGACTAGCCCGACGAATGAGCAGTTCTTC	CASSPRTSPTNEQFF
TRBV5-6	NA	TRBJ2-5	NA	TGTGCCAGCAGCTTGGGCAGCCAAGAGACCCAGTACTTC	CASSLGSQETQYF
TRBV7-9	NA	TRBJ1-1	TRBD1	TGTGCCAGCAGCCAAGGACAGGGAAAGGGGCTCGGAGCTTTCTTT	CASSQGQGKGLGAFF
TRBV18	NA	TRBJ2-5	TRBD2	TGTGCCAGCTCACTGGGACTAGCGGGAGAGGAGTACTTC	CASSLGLAGEEYF
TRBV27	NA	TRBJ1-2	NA	TGTGCCAGCAGTTTCGGCGGATTTGGCTACACCTTC	CASSFGGFGYTF
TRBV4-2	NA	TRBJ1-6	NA	TGTGCCAGCAGCCAAAGTGTACCAGGGGATATGGGTTCACCCCTCCACTTT	CASSQSVPGDMGSPLHF